The 8 T cell receptor beta chains presented below share a single source sample, sequenced in a study of cytomegalovirus exposure and HLA in healthy donors. PCR primers comprised 60 Vbeta and 13 Jbeta primers. Sequencing used immunoSEQ multiplex PCR; TCRdb keeps in-frame clones, though not all of them. The table includes fewer than 150,000 clones, 65% to 80% detected once. Sequenced material: PBMCs. These receptor sequences come from a human donor in good health.

The V gene is TRBV27, the J gene TRBJ2-7; a weak D match, TRBD1 (5 bases). Germline values: CDR1 MNHEY, CDR2 SMNVEV (reference sequence). Trimming removed 2 bases at V and 5 bases at J, with 13 bases between. This CDR3 is 14 amino acids long. The CDR3 coding sequence is TGTGCCAGCAGTTTAAAGGCAGGGAACGACGAGCAGTACTTC. Translation gives CASSLKAGNDEQYF.

The V and J genes are TRBV11-1 and TRBJ2-7; unclear D gene. The CDR3 spans 11 residues. Germline V gives CDR1 SGHAT, CDR2 FQDESV (reference sequence). The germline V and J ends were trimmed by 4 bases and 6 bases, with 7 bases remaining between them. CDR3 region: CASSSGGEQYF. CDR3 sequence (DNA): TGTGCCAGCAGCTCAGGTGGCGAGCAGTACTTC.

The chain combines TRBV19 with TRBJ2-1; D is perhaps TRBD2 (6 bases). Germline V gene lookup returns CDR1 LNHDA and CDR2 SQIVND (reference sequence). Trimming cost V 3 bases and J 2 bases, with 11 bases left between them. The CDR3 is made up of 15 amino acids. The CDR3 DNA reads as TGTGCCAGTAGTATTACGGGAGAGGCCTACAATGAGCAGTTCTTC. As protein: CASSITGEAYNEQFF. The full variable domain, its missing parts supplied by reference TRBV19 and TRBJ2-1, is DGGITQSPKYLFRKEGQNVTLSCEQNLNHDAMYWYRQDPGQGLRLIYYSQIVNDFQKGDIAEGYSVSREKKESFPLTVTSAQKNPTAFYLCASSITGEAYNEQFFGPGTRLTVL.

The chain is built from TRBV19 and TRBJ1-1; 7 bases map to TRBD1. The CDR3 is made up of 15 amino acids. Trimming removed 3 bases from V and 4 bases from J; junction bases left unmatched: 8. The V gene's germline CDR1 is LNHDA and CDR2 SQIVND (reference sequence). The CDR3 nucleotides read TGTGCCAGTAGTATGTTCGTCCAGGGGGGCACTGAAGCTTTCTTT. Its protein product is CASSMFVQGGTEAFF.

Only one count was recorded for this clone. The CDR3: CASSTPGLYTGELFF. CDR3 nucleotides: TGCGCCAGCAGCACGCCGGGACTATACACCGGGGAGCTGTTTTTT. The J gene is TRBJ2-2, the V gene TRBV5-1; TRBD2 aligns across 7 bases. This CDR3 comprises 15 residues. Germline values: CDR1 SGHRS, CDR2 YFSETQ. Losses at the gene ends were 4 bases for V and 3 bases for J; bases not matched to a gene: 6.

J is TRBJ2-7 and V is TRBV4-2; the match to TRBD2 covers 14 bases. The length of the CDR3 is 18 residues. Germline V gives CDR1 LGHNA, CDR2 YNFKEQ. V lost 4 bases and J lost 7; bases outside the gene matches: 15. The CDR3 nucleotides read TGTGCCAGCAGCCGATCGGGACTAGCGGGAGTGGGGCTTGTGGAGCAGTACTTC. Its protein is CASSRSGLAGVGLVEQYF.

The chain couples TRBV5-1 to TRBJ2-7; 8 bases agree with TRBD2. V trimming: 5 bases; J trimming: 2 bases; junction bases outside the gene matches: 6. There are 14 residues in the CDR3. CDR1 and CDR2 from the germline V gene are SGHRS and YFSETQ. The CDR3 protein is CASSQTSVTYEQYF. CDR3 nucleotides: TGCGCCAGCAGTCAGACTAGCGTCACCTACGAGCAGTACTTC.

This chain links TRBV14 with TRBJ2-3, with TRBD2 matching 9 bases. The V and J ends lost 2 bases and 2 bases, in that order; junction bases with no gene match: 8. The CDR3 contains 17 residues. Germline CDR1 reads SGHDN; CDR2 reads FVKESK. CDR3 loop: CASSQPTSGRVTDTQYF. The CDR3 DNA sequence: TGTGCCAGCAGCCAACCGACTAGCGGAAGAGTCACAGATACGCAGTATTTT.